A selection of T cell receptor beta chains follows, all from one sample in a study of T cells in Graves' hyperthyroidism and ophthalmopathy. TCRdb reanalysed the multiplex PCR reads using MiXCR and keeps one entry per CDR3 protein. The sample records about 350,000 distinct CDR3 sequences, roughly 13% being singletons. Sequenced: blood. These receptors were taken from a woman aged 25 to 39 with Graves' hyperthyroidism. The CDR3 runs from the conserved cysteine through the conserved F or W. Clone sizes are given selectively: once, few, many, or a class where the clone is expanded.

few,TRBV27,TRBJ2-6,CASSPYGKRERAGANVLTF
.,TRBV20-1,TRBJ1-6,CSARPGGGTNSPLHF
few,TRBV19,TRBJ2-2,CATIQATGELFF
many,TRBV5-1,TRBJ2-3,CASSLDRGQRDTQYF
.,TRBV6-1,TRBJ2-1,CASSPGLGESSYNEQFF
.,TRBV9,TRBJ2-3,CASSVVDSPTDTQYF
.,TRBV19,TRBJ2-2,CASSWRGRGAGELFF
many,TRBV6-1,TRBJ1-1,CASSYSAGGTEAFF
few,TRBV7-3,TRBJ2-3,CASSLGMGGQSDTQYF
few,TRBV7-9,TRBJ2-2,CASGWRAGTGELFF
.,TRBV5-1,TRBJ2-5,CASSWGMDQETQYF
many,TRBV28,TRBJ1-4,CASSSQDSTSEKLFF
.,TRBV5-6,TRBJ1-3,CASSLAAGRISGNTIYF
many,TRBV28,TRBJ2-1,CASSLKNEQFF
.,TRBV3-1,TRBJ2-3,CASSQAVQDRRTDTQYF
few,TRBV27,TRBJ2-7,CASNNGGALYEQYF
.,TRBV13,TRBJ1-4,CASSPHRQPNEKLFF
many,TRBV11-2,TRBJ2-1,CASSPNQGSHEQFF
many,TRBV20-1,TRBJ2-5,CSARDGQALKTQYF
many,TRBV12-3/TRBV12-4,TRBJ1-1,CASSQRDLEAFF
many,TRBV11-1,TRBJ2-7,CASSPRQHIGLYEQYF
many,TRBV6-5,TRBJ2-1,CASSYSLPLAHQLLNNEQFF
.,TRBV5-1,TRBJ2-5,CASGPQGVPWLQETQYF
many,TRBV5-1,TRBJ2-5,CASSLFGEREETQYF